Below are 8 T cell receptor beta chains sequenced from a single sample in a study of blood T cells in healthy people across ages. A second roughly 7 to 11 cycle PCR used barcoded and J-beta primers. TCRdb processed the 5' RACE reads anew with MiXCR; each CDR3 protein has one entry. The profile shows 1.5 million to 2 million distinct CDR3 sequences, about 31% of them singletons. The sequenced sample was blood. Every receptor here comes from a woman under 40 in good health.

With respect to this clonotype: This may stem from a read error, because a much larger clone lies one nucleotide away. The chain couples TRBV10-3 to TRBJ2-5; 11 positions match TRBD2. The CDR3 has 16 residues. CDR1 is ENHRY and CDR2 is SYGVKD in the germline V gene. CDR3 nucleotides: TGTACCATCAGTGACGGGACTAGCGGTCCACCCGGGACCCAGTACTTC. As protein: CTISDGTSGPPGTQYF.

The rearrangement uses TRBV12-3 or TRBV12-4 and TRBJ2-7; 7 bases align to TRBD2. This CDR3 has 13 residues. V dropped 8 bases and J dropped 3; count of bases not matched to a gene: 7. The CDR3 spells CASGWGGDYEQYF. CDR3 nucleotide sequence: TGTGCCAGCGGGTGGGGGGGGGACTACGAGCAGTACTTC.

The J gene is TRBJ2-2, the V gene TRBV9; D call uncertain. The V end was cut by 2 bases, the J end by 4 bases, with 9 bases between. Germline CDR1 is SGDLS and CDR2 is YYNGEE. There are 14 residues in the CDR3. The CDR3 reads CASSVGVVTGELFF. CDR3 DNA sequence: TGTGCCAGCAGCGTTGGGGTCGTCACCGGGGAGCTGTTTTTT. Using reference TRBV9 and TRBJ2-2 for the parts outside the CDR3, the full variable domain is DSGVTQTPKHLITATGQRVTLRCSPRSGDLSVYWYQQSLDQGLQFLIQYYNGEERAKGNILERFSAQQFPDLHSELNLSSLELGDSALYFCASSVGVVTGELFFGEGSRLTVL.

The CDR3 nucleotides read TGCAGTGCCGTCACCTCCCCGGGGAACATTCAGTACTTC. Translation: CSAVTSPGNIQYF. The chain joins TRBV20-1 to TRBJ2-4, with a tentative D call TRBD2 (5 bases). The CDR3 is 13 amino acids. Trimming took off 6 bases at V and 7 bases at J, with 16 bases between the two ends. Germline CDR1 reads DFQATT; CDR2 reads SNEGSKA (reference sequence).

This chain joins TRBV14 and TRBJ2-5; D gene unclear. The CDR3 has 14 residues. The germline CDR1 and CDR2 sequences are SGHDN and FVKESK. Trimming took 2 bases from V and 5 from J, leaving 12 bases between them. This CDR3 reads CASSQRSGRETQYF. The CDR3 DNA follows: TGTGCCAGCAGCCAAAGGTCCGGGCGGGAGACCCAGTACTTC. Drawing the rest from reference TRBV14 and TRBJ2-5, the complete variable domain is EAGVTQFPSHSVIEKGQTVTLRCDPISGHDNLYWYRRVMGKEIKFLLHFVKESKQDESGMPNNRFLAERTGGTYSTLKVQPAELEDSGVYFCASSQRSGRETQYFGPGTRLLVL.

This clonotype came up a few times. This chain's CDR3 is CASSLNRFSYEQYF. CDR3 DNA sequence: TGTGCCAGCAGCTTAAACAGGTTCTCCTACGAGCAGTACTTC. The rearrangement links TRBV7-3 to TRBJ2-7, with a tentative D call TRBD1 (5 bases). Trimming took 1 base from V and 0 from J, leaving 7 bases between them. Germline lookup yields CDR1 SGHTA and CDR2 FQGTGA. CDR3 length: 14 amino acids.

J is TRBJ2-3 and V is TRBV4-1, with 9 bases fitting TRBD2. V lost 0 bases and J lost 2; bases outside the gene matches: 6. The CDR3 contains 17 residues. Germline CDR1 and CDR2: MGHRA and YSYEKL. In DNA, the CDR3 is TGCGCCAGCAGCCAAGATTTAAGCGGGGGGCCCACAGATACGCAGTATTTT. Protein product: CASSQDLSGGPTDTQYF.

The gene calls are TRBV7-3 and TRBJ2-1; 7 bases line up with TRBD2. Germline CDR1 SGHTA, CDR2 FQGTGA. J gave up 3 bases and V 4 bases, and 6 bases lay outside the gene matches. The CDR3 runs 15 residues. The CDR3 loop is CASSSRERVYNEQFF. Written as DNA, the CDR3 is TGTGCCAGCAGCTCGCGGGAGCGGGTCTACAATGAGCAGTTCTTC.